Sequencing of this T cell receptor (beta chain) was carried out in a study of cytomegalovirus exposure and HLA in healthy donors. Study observations and caveats: Clonal expansion was found to be greater in HLA-associated TCR beta chains than in equally common others in a later analysis.

PCR primers comprised 60 Vbeta and 13 Jbeta primers. Only in-frame clones appear in the TCRdb table, and some are missing; sequencing was by immunoSEQ multiplex PCR. This sample has approximately 90,000 clones; approximately 63% occur once, and the top ten carry around 6.3%. The CDR3 consists of 12 residues. V lost 4 bases and J lost 6, with 8 bases in between. Per germline, CDR1 SEHNR and CDR2 FQNEAQ (reference sequence). This clone occurred a few times. Antigen specificity is unknown. Sequencing was done on a sample of PBMCs. The clonotype was recovered from a woman aged 30 to 39 in good health and CMV-seronegative. The rearrangement uses TRBV7-9 and TRBJ2-3, with D unresolved. CDR3 nucleotide sequence: TGTGCCAGCAGCTACTTCCTGGATACGCAGTATTTT. This translates into CASSYFLDTQYF. The variable domain in full, completed from reference TRBV7-9 and TRBJ2-3, reads DTGVSQNPRHKITKRGQNVTFRCDPISEHNRLYWYRQTLGQGPEFLTYFQNEAQLEKSRLLSDRFSAERPKGSFSTLEIQRTEQGDSAMYLCASSYFLDTQYFGPGTRLTVL.